The 28 T cell receptor beta chains below come from one sample, sequenced in a study of cytomegalovirus exposure and HLA in healthy donors. The study ran its PCR with 60 Vbeta and 13 Jbeta primers. Data came from immunoSEQ multiplex PCR; TCRdb stores just in-frame clones and leaves some out. The sample has about 140,000 clones, roughly 80% seen once. Material: PBMCs. The origin of the receptors is a female donor in good health and CMV-seronegative.

The chain carries TRBV7-9 and TRBJ1-5; D is unclear. Trimming took 5 bases from V and 0 from J, leaving 11 bases between them. The CDR3 has 15 amino acids. Germline V gives CDR1 SEHNR, CDR2 FQNEAQ (reference sequence). CDR3 in DNA: TGTGCCAGCAGCGCCGAACGGGTTAGCAATCAGCCCCAGCATTTT. Protein sequence: CASSAERVSNQPQHF.

Comments on this clone: The identical CDR3 is also encoded by other nucleotide sequences in the sample. The chain combines TRBV28 with TRBJ1-2; D unclear. This CDR3 has 12 amino acids. Germline CDR1 MDHEN, CDR2 SYDVKM. V lost 5 bases and J lost 4, with 8 bases in between. The CDR3 loop is CASSPSGYGYTF. CDR3 nucleotides: TGTGCCAGCAGTCCCTCAGGCTATGGCTACACCTTC.

The chain has TRBV7-2 and TRBJ2-3; D is perhaps TRBD2 (5 bases). This CDR3 region has 14 residues. V was cut by 4 bases and J by 1 base, with 9 bases left in between. Germline assignment: CDR1 SGHTA and CDR2 FQGNSA. This CDR3 reads CASSSAGGTDTQYF. CDR3 DNA sequence: TGTGCCAGCAGCTCCGCGGGCGGCACAGATACGCAGTATTTT.

The J gene is TRBJ1-5, the V gene TRBV9; D is perhaps TRBD1 (5 bases). The CDR3 sequence is 15 residues long. The germline V gene has CDR1 SGDLS and CDR2 YYNGEE. Trimming removed 1 base from V and 0 bases from J, with 8 bases in between. The CDR3 nucleotides read TGTGCCAGCAGCGTAACAGGTTATAGCAATCAGCCCCAGCATTTT. This sequence encodes CASSVTGYSNQPQHF.

The J gene is TRBJ2-5, the V gene TRBV5-1, with D uncertain. Germline CDR1 is SGHRS and CDR2 is YFSETQ. V dropped 4 bases and J dropped 1 base, with 11 bases sitting between them. The CDR3 has 14 amino acids. The CDR3, as DNA: TGCGCCAGCAGCATTGGCGGCCCCCAAGAGACCCAGTACTTC. Protein sequence: CASSIGGPQETQYF.

This chain connects TRBV19 to TRBJ1-1; TRBD1 is a possible D gene (6 bases). The V gene's germline CDR1 is LNHDA and CDR2 SQIVND (reference sequence). Deletions cut 3 bases from V and 3 bases from J, with 8 bases between. The CDR3 runs 13 residues. CDR3 residues: CASSIKGDTEAFF. DNA of the CDR3: TGTGCCAGTAGTATCAAGGGGGACACTGAAGCTTTCTTT.

This chain links TRBV11-2 with TRBJ2-7; D remains ambiguous. Trimming removed 5 bases at V and 9 bases at J, with 8 bases between. The CDR3 is made up of 10 amino acids. Germline CDR1 and CDR2: SGHAT and FQNNGV. Here the CDR3 reads CASSLTAQYF. The CDR3 DNA reads TGTGCCAGCAGCCTTACTGCGCAGTACTTC.

The chain employs TRBV5-4 and TRBJ2-7; a possible D gene is TRBD2 (6 bases). The CDR3 consists of 13 residues. Germline V gives CDR1 SGHNT, CDR2 YYREEE (reference sequence). Trimming stripped 4 bases from V and 5 bases from J, with 13 bases between. The CDR3, as DNA: TGTGCCAGCAGCGGTGTTGGGAGGCACGAGCAGTACTTC. Translated, it gives CASSGVGRHEQYF.

The chain combines TRBV5-1 with TRBJ2-5; possible D gene TRBD1, 5 bases. This CDR3 comprises 14 residues. Between the trimmed V and J ends, which lost 4 bases and 2 bases, there was a span of 12 bases. Germline V gives CDR1 SGHRS, CDR2 YFSETQ. The CDR3 is CASSPGAGQETQYF. In DNA, the CDR3 is TGCGCCAGCAGCCCGGGCGCAGGGCAAGAGACCCAGTACTTC.

The V and J genes are TRBV28 and TRBJ1-4, with 8 bases matching TRBD1. This CDR3 is 14 amino acids long. V was clipped by 6 bases and J by 8 bases; unmatched bases: 8. The germline gives CDR1 MDHEN, CDR2 SYDVKM. The CDR3 sequence: CASRPDREEEKLFF. In nucleotides, the CDR3 is TGTGCCAGCAGACCGGACAGGGAGGAAGAAAAACTGTTTTTT.

The sample holds one count of this clone. This chain joins TRBV6-1 and TRBJ1-4; D possibly corresponds to TRBD1 (5 bases). Trimming removed 4 bases at V and 6 bases at J, with 24 bases between. This CDR3 has 18 amino acids. The germline CDR1 and CDR2 sequences are MNHNS and SASEGT. The CDR3, as DNA: TGTGCCAGCAGTGTGGAAGTGGGGAATATCTTAGGGGATGAAAAACTGTTTTTT. Translating gives CASSVEVGNILGDEKLFF.

The J gene is TRBJ2-6, the V gene TRBV30; D gene ambiguous. Germline assignment: CDR1 GTSNPN and CDR2 SVGIG (reference sequence). V was shortened by 1 base and J by 0 bases, with 7 bases between the two germline ends. CDR3 size: 15 residues. Written as DNA, the CDR3 is TGTGCCTGGAGTGGGCAGTACTCTGGGGCCAACGTCCTGACTTTC. Its protein product is CAWSGQYSGANVLTF.

This clone occurred many times. This sequence joins TRBV7-2 and TRBJ1-3; the D is unclear. Germline V gene lookup returns CDR1 SGHTA and CDR2 FQGNSA. V was cut by 1 base and J by 6 bases, with 7 bases left in between. There are 13 residues in the CDR3. The CDR3 nucleotides read TGTGCCAGCAGCTTAGACAATGCAAACACCATATATTTT. Protein sequence: CASSLDNANTIYF.

The genes are TRBV2 and TRBJ1-1, with D hard to call. The CDR3 is 12 residues long. The V gene's germline CDR1 is SNHLY and CDR2 FYNNEI. V lost 3 bases and J lost 9, with 11 bases in between. CDR3 region: CASSESSGKAFF. DNA of the CDR3: TGTGCCAGCAGTGAGTCGTCGGGGAAAGCTTTCTTT.

The genes are TRBV28 and TRBJ2-1, with TRBD1 matching over 8 bases. This CDR3 has 14 residues. V trimming: 3 bases; J trimming: 8 bases; junction bases outside the gene matches: 6. Germline-derived CDR1 and CDR2 are MDHEN and SYDVKM. The CDR3 DNA reads as TGTGCCAGCAGTTTCAGGCAGGGGGCCTATGAGCAGTTCTTC. Its translation is CASSFRQGAYEQFF.

The chain uses TRBV15 and TRBJ2-1; 7 bases match TRBD2. The junction had 11 bases not matched to a gene; V was cut back by 0 bases and J by 6 bases. This CDR3 is built from 17 residues. The germline V gene has CDR1 LNHNV and CDR2 YYDKDF (reference sequence). CDR3 protein: CATSRDLTSGITNEQFF. Written as DNA, the CDR3 is TGTGCCACCAGCAGAGATCTGACCAGCGGGATTACCAATGAGCAGTTCTTC.

The gene calls are TRBV18 and TRBJ2-7, with TRBD1 identical over 9 bases. CDR1 is KGHSH and CDR2 is LQKENI in the germline V gene. Trimming at V came to 4 bases and at J to 4 bases, leaving 14 bases not matched to a gene. The CDR3 consists of 17 residues. The chain's CDR3 is CASSRTPGTGSLYEQYF. The CDR3 DNA reads as TGTGCCAGCTCACGGACTCCCGGGACAGGGAGTTTGTACGAGCAGTACTTC.

The gene calls are TRBV28 and TRBJ2-3; D unclear. CDR3 length: 17 residues. Trimming pared 7 bases from V and 6 bases from J, leaving 26 bases between. Germline CDR1 reads MDHEN; CDR2 reads SYDVKM. In nucleotides, the CDR3 is TGTGCCAGCATCCCCTCATTCCCAGCGCCTCGCTTGGATACGCAGTATTTT. Its protein product is CASIPSFPAPRLDTQYF.

The CDR3 sequence is CASNRGHLYGYTF. The CDR3 DNA reads as TGTGCCAGCAACCGCGGCCACCTCTATGGCTACACCTTC. V is TRBV5-6 and J is TRBJ1-2; D unresolved. V lost 6 bases to trimming and J lost 4 bases, with 13 bases between them. This CDR3 contains 13 residues. In germline, CDR1 is SGHDT, CDR2 YYEEEE.

The J gene is TRBJ2-7, the V gene TRBV27; D is perhaps TRBD2 (6 bases). The CDR3 length is 15 residues. The V end was cut by 4 bases, the J end by 3 bases, with 16 bases between. Germline assignment: CDR1 MNHEY and CDR2 SMNVEV (reference sequence). CDR3 sequence (DNA): TGTGCCAGCAGTTCCCGCGTCGGAGGGGACTACGAGCAGTACTTC. It codes for CASSSRVGGDYEQYF.

V is TRBV7-9 and J is TRBJ2-7; a weak D match, TRBD1 (5 bases). Germline assignment: CDR1 SEHNR and CDR2 FQNEAQ (reference sequence). V was pared by 5 bases and J by 2 bases, with 13 bases between. The CDR3 is 14 amino acids. As DNA, the CDR3 is TGTGCCAGCAGCCCAAAACAGGAGACCTACGAGCAGTACTTC. Translation gives CASSPKQETYEQYF. The variable domain in full, completed from reference TRBV7-9 and TRBJ2-7, reads DTGVSQNPRHKITKRGQNVTFRCDPISEHNRLYWYRQTLGQGPEFLTYFQNEAQLEKSRLLSDRFSAERPKGSFSTLEIQRTEQGDSAMYLCASSPKQETYEQYFGPGTRLTVT.

The chain employs TRBV4-2 and TRBJ2-1, with 12 bases matching TRBD1. The V and J ends lost 4 bases and 9 bases, in that order; junction bases with no gene match: 7. Germline CDR1 LGHNA, CDR2 YNFKEQ. The length of the CDR3 is 15 residues. The CDR3 DNA reads as TGTGCCAGCAGCCTCGAGGGGACAGGGGGCGGTGAGCAGTTCTTC. Residues: CASSLEGTGGGEQFF.

The V and J genes are TRBV29-1 and TRBJ2-1; D is perhaps TRBD1 (6 bases). This CDR3 is built from 14 residues. Trimming cost V 7 bases and J 6 bases, with 19 bases left between them. The germline CDR1 and CDR2 sequences are SQVTM and ANQGSEA. The CDR3 loop reads CSAMDSPGVNEQFF. Written as DNA, the CDR3 is TGCAGCGCCATGGACAGTCCAGGGGTCAATGAGCAGTTCTTC.

This chain joins TRBV5-1 and TRBJ2-7, with TRBD2 matching over 14 bases. Germline values: CDR1 SGHRS, CDR2 YFSETQ. Trimming at V came to 7 bases and at J to 3 bases, leaving 3 bases not matched to a gene. The CDR3 totals 14 residues. The CDR3 loop reads CASGTSGSLYEQYF. The CDR3 region has the DNA TGCGCCAGCGGGACTAGCGGGAGCCTCTACGAGCAGTACTTC.

This chain links TRBV6-5 with TRBJ1-1; the D gene is possibly TRBD1 (6 bases). The germline CDR1 and CDR2 sequences are MNHEY and SVGAGI. V lost 7 bases to trimming and J lost 5 bases, with 17 bases between them. The CDR3 runs 14 residues. The CDR3 bases are TGTGCCAGCACCGCGGGCAGGGGAGGGACTGAAGCTTTCTTT. It yields the protein CASTAGRGGTEAFF.

CDR3 protein: CASSLTGGASGANVLTF. In DNA, the CDR3 is TGTGCCAGCAGCCTGACAGGGGGCGCGTCTGGGGCCAACGTCCTGACTTTC. This chain connects TRBV2 to TRBJ2-6, with 10 bases fitting TRBD1. The CDR3 totals 17 residues. Germline CDR1 reads SNHLY; CDR2 reads FYNNEI. The trim removed 6 bases at V and 1 base at J, leaving 6 bases unmatched.

The chain joins TRBV4-1 to TRBJ2-5; 12 nucleotides line up with TRBD1. The CDR3 spans 16 residues. V lost 1 base, J lost 5 bases, and 5 bases stayed unmatched. CDR1 is MGHRA, CDR2 YSYEKL, per germline. The CDR3 is CASSQVGTGGRETQYF. In DNA, the CDR3 is TGCGCCAGCAGCCAAGTCGGGACAGGGGGCAGGGAGACCCAGTACTTC.

The CDR3 bases are TGTGCCAGCAGTTACTCCCTAGCGGGAGCGTTCGAGCAGTACTTC. This translates into CASSYSLAGAFEQYF. The chain is built from TRBV6-5 and TRBJ2-7; the match to TRBD2 covers 10 bases. The germline gives CDR1 MNHEY, CDR2 SVGAGI. The CDR3 covers 15 residues. The V gene end was trimmed by 0 bases and the J gene end by 6 bases; junction bases not matched to a gene: 5.